This T cell receptor beta chain was identified in a study of blood T cell repertoires in COVID-19. Across the whole study: Acute and convalescent COVID-19 samples came from the United States, Italy and Spain. PBMCs, B-cell-depleted T cells, or T cells provided the cDNA or gDNA that made up the material.

In the source study's methods: Reference gene primer amplification yielded estimated nucleated cell counts. Method: immunoSEQ multiplex PCR; TCRdb's copy keeps in-frame clones and lacks some. The D gene and trimming were derived from the DNA, and the V and J assignments and clone size from that table. Counted here are under 200,000 clones, more than 85% occurring once; the ten biggest clones make up 0.55% to 0.6%. Seattle cases were enrolled at active infection and followed longitudinally. V gave up 3 bases and J gave up 2 bases; unmatched junction bases: 6. Germline CDR1 reads MGHRA; CDR2 reads YSYEKL. The CDR3 spans 15 residues.

The chain links TRBV4-1 to TRBJ2-7, with 8 bases lining up with TRBD2. Source material: peripheral blood. The receptor's source is a man in his fifties or sixties with COVID-19, enrolled during active disease. CDR3 nucleotides: TGCGCCAGCAGCCATACGACGGGGGGGACCTACGAGCAGTACTTC. Translating it yields CASSHTTGGTYEQYF.